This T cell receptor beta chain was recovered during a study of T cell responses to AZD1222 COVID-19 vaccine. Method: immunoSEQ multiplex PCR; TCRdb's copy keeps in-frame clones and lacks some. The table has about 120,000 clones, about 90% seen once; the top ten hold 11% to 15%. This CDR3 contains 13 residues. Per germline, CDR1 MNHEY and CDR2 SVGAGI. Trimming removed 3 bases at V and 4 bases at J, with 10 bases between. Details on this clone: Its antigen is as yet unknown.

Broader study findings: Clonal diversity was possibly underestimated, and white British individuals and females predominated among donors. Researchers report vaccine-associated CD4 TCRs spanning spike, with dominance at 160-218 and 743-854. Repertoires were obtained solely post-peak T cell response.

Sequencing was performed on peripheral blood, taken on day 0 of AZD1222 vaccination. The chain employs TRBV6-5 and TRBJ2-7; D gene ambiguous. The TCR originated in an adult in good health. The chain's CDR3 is CASSYNRRYEQYF. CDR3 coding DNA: TGTGCCAGCAGTTATAACAGAAGGTACGAGCAGTACTTC.